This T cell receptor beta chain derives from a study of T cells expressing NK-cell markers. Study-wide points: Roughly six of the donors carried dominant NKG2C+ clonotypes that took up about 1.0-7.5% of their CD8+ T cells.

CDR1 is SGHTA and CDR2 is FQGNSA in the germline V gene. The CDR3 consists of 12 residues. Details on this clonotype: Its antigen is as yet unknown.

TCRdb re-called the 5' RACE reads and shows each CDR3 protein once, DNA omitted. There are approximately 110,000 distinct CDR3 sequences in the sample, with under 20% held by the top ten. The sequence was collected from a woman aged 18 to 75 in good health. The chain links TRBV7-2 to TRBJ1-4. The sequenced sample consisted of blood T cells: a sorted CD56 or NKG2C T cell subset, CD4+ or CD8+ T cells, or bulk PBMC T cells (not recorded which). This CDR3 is CASSSSPAELFF.